Each of the 31 T cell receptor beta chains below was sequenced from the same sample in a study of blood T cells in healthy people across ages. Through a sample-barcoded 5' primer and a J-beta primer mix, a second PCR was run for roughly 7 to 12 cycles. TCRdb independently ran MiXCR on the 5' RACE reads; one entry per CDR3 protein. The sample has nearly 800,000 distinct CDR3 sequences; roughly three fifths are singletons. The sample comprised blood. These receptor sequences come from a man in his forties in good health.

Here the CDR3 DNA reads TGTGCCATCAGAGGCGGATCTCAATCGATTGAAGCTTTCTTT. Translated: CAIRGGSQSIEAFF. The chain is built from TRBV10-3 and TRBJ1-1; D is undetermined. Between the trimmed V and J ends, which lost 6 bases and 7 bases, there was a span of 18 bases. CDR1 and CDR2 from the germline V gene are ENHRY and SYGVKD. CDR3 length: 14 residues.

The rearrangement uses TRBV6-6 and TRBJ1-2, with TRBD1 matching 9 bases. V shed 5 bases and J 3 bases; nucleotides not matched to a gene: 7. Germline lookup yields CDR1 MNHNY and CDR2 SVGAGI (reference sequence). This CDR3 is 15 amino acids long. CDR3 sequence: CASSGRDRAHYGYTF. The CDR3 DNA sequence: TGTGCCAGCAGTGGCCGGGACAGGGCTCACTATGGCTACACCTTC.

The gene calls are TRBV12-3 or TRBV12-4 and TRBJ1-2; no reliable D call. V was shortened by 5 bases and J by 5 bases, with 15 bases between the two germline ends. The CDR3 is made up of 14 amino acids. The CDR3 sequence: CASSPSTASYGYTF. The CDR3 nucleotides are TGTGCCAGCAGTCCCTCCACAGCTTCTTATGGCTACACCTTC.

This clonotype was seen more than once but under ten times. V usage is TRBV20-1 and J usage is TRBJ2-5, with D unresolved. This CDR3 comprises 13 residues. With 6 bases removed from V and 2 bases from J, the gap between germline ends came to 13 bases. From germline, CDR1 is DFQATT and CDR2 SNEGSKA (reference sequence). CDR3: CSASRIGQETQYF. CDR3 coding DNA: TGCAGTGCCTCTCGGATAGGACAAGAGACCCAGTACTTC.

The chain uses TRBV7-2 and TRBJ2-7; D is ambiguous. This CDR3 is built from 13 residues. V shed 2 bases and J shed 3 bases, with 8 bases lying between them. Looked up from germline, CDR1 is SGHTA and CDR2 is FQGNSA. CDR3 in DNA: TGTGCCAGCAGCTTACCTACCCGCTACGAGCAGTACTTC. It is translated as CASSLPTRYEQYF.

This clonotype appeared a few times. The chain is built from TRBV9 and TRBJ2-5, with 9 nucleotides matching TRBD1. The V segment lost 10 bases and the J segment 2 bases; nucleotides outside the gene matches: 21. Germline CDR1 and CDR2: SGDLS and YYNGEE. CDR3 length: 18 amino acids. CDR3 residues: CAGDPGTGRYTRQETQYF. The CDR3 coding sequence is TGTGCCGGGGACCCAGGGACAGGGCGATATACGAGGCAAGAGACCCAGTACTTC.

This chain's CDR3 is CASSAPSGTGFYGYTF. The CDR3 bases are TGTGCCAGCAGTGCGCCCTCGGGGACAGGGTTCTATGGCTACACCTTC. The rearrangement uses TRBV28 and TRBJ1-2, with 9 bases matching TRBD1. This CDR3 contains 16 residues. Germline values: CDR1 MDHEN, CDR2 SYDVKM. V gave up 5 bases and J gave up 4 bases; unmatched junction bases: 11.

Remarks on this clonotype: A junction boundary mismatches the germline segment, possibly from a read error. The V gene is TRBV7-2, the J gene TRBJ2-4; a possible D gene is TRBD2 (6 bases). This CDR3 contains 17 residues. Looked up from germline, CDR1 is SGHTA and CDR2 is FQGNSA. The CDR3 is CASSLGGGVGAKNIRYF. Written as DNA, the CDR3 is TGTGCCAGCAGCTTAGGAGGAGGGGTCGGAGCCAAAAACATTCGGTACTTC.

The rearrangement joins TRBV28 to TRBJ2-3; no firm D call. Between the trimmed V and J ends, which lost 6 bases and 1 base, there was a span of 29 bases. Germline V CDR1 and CDR2: MDHEN, SYDVKM. This CDR3 comprises 20 residues. The CDR3 nucleotides are TGTGCCAGCAGCCATCCCCGGGCGTCTTGGTCACGTTGGCGCACAGATACGCAGTATTTT. Protein sequence: CASSHPRASWSRWRTDTQYF.

The rearrangement joins TRBV5-1 to TRBJ2-5, with D perhaps TRBD1 (6 bases). The J call may not be correct, given that the DNA end is closer to TRBJ2-7. The CDR3 totals 18 residues. Germline V gene sequence: CDR1 SGHRS, CDR2 YFSETQ. The CDR3 nucleotides are TGCGCCAGCAGCTTTTACGCCAGGGGTTTATTGCGGTCCTACGAGCAGTACTTC. Its translation: CASSFYARGLLRSYEQYF.

On this clonotype: A much larger clone differs from this one at a single base, so this may be a read error. The chain carries TRBV20-1 and TRBJ2-4, with D perhaps TRBD2 (6 bases). Germline V gives CDR1 DFQATT, CDR2 SNEGSKA (reference sequence). V shed 5 bases and J shed 7 bases, with 12 bases lying between them. This CDR3 spans 12 amino acids. CDR3 residues: CSAGGLDNIQYF. In DNA form, the CDR3 reads TGCAGTGCTGGGGGACTTGATAACATTCAGTACTTC.

This clonotype has at least ten counts. This chain links TRBV20-1 with TRBJ2-7; 8 bases fit TRBD2. Germline CDR1 and CDR2: DFQATT and SNEGSKA (reference sequence). After removal of 6 bases from V and 4 bases from J, the junction contained 8 bases not matched to a gene. The CDR3 loop spans 13 amino acids. CDR3 region: CSALAGRLYEQYF. CDR3 in DNA: TGCAGTGCCTTAGCGGGGCGACTATACGAGCAGTACTTC.

The rearrangement uses TRBV11-3 and TRBJ2-7; 13 nucleotides line up with TRBD2. This CDR3 has 17 residues. V was clipped by 5 bases and J by 0 bases; unmatched bases: 7. Germline V gene sequence: CDR1 SGHNT, CDR2 YENEEA. As DNA, the CDR3 is TGTGCCAGCAGCCGCGCCGGGACTAGCGGGATCTCCTACGAGCAGTACTTC. Residues: CASSRAGTSGISYEQYF.

The chain employs TRBV18 and TRBJ2-3; no firm D call. Looked up from germline, CDR1 is KGHSH and CDR2 is LQKENI. The CDR3 is 14 residues long. V was pared by 2 bases and J by 1 base, with 7 bases between. CDR3 sequence: CASSPEQRTDTQYF. The CDR3 nucleotides read TGTGCCAGCTCACCAGAACAGCGCACAGATACGCAGTATTTT.

This sequence joins TRBV7-2 and TRBJ2-3; a weak D match, TRBD1 (6 bases). The CDR3 extends over 13 amino acids. V was trimmed by 5 bases and J by 5 bases, leaving 11 bases between them. The germline gives CDR1 SGHTA, CDR2 FQGNSA. As DNA, the CDR3 is TGTGCCAGCAGCGCATGGGGGCGAGATACGCAGTATTTT. It is translated as CASSAWGRDTQYF.

The V call is TRBV7-2, the J call TRBJ2-2, with D possibly TRBD1 on 6 matching bases. Trimming shortened V by 6 bases and J by 4 bases, and 18 bases separated the two germline ends. CDR3 length: 16 amino acids. Germline lookup yields CDR1 SGHTA and CDR2 FQGNSA. The chain's CDR3 is CASSRLRTVTTGELFF. CDR3 sequence (DNA): TGTGCCAGCAGTCGATTACGGACAGTGACCACCGGGGAGCTGTTTTTT.

The chain recombines TRBV2 with TRBJ2-1; TRBD1 agrees at 11 bases. CDR3 length: 13 amino acids. V was clipped by 7 bases and J by 7 bases; unmatched bases: 3. Germline V lookup: CDR1 SNHLY, CDR2 FYNNEI. Written as DNA, the CDR3 is TGTGCCAGCAACGGACAGGGGGCTAATGAGCAGTTCTTC. Translated, it gives CASNGQGANEQFF.

This clonotype has a handful of counts. The rearrangement links TRBV28 to TRBJ2-7, with 13 positions matching TRBD2. V shed 4 bases, J shed 0 bases, and the junction held 6 bases outside the gene matches. CDR3 size: 17 residues. Germline CDR1 MDHEN, CDR2 SYDVKM. CDR3 bases: TGTGCCAGCAGTTCTACAGGACTAGCGGGAGTCTCCTACGAGCAGTACTTC. It translates to CASSSTGLAGVSYEQYF.

This chain connects TRBV28 to TRBJ2-3, with D uncertain. The germline V and J ends were trimmed by 1 base and 4 bases, with 15 bases remaining between them. The CDR3 runs to 16 residues. Germline CDR1 is MDHEN and CDR2 is SYDVKM. The CDR3 sequence is CASSLFSTPLADTQYF. The CDR3 nucleotides read TGTGCCAGCAGTTTATTCAGTACCCCACTGGCAGATACGCAGTATTTT.

There are a few counts of this clonotype. The chain uses TRBV6-2 or TRBV6-3 and TRBJ2-1; D may be TRBD2 (6 bases). With 6 bases removed from V and 7 bases from J, the gap between germline ends came to 19 bases. This CDR3 spans 15 amino acids. CDR1 and CDR2 (germline): MNHEY, SVGEGT. DNA of the CDR3: TGTGCCAGCAGCCCCTCTGGGGGGAGTGGGAATGAGCAGTTCTTC. It translates to CASSPSGGSGNEQFF.

With regard to this clonotype: One end of the junction does not line up with germline, which may come from a read error. The CDR3: CASSFLKGTRSDEQYF. The CDR3 bases are TGTGCCAGCAGTTTTCTTAAAGGGACGCGCTCCGACGAGCAGTACTTC. The V gene is TRBV27, the J gene TRBJ2-7; D might be TRBD1 or TRBD2, each matching 5 bases. Germline V gives CDR1 MNHEY, CDR2 SMNVEV (reference sequence). There are 16 residues in the CDR3.

The chain links TRBV4-2 to TRBJ1-6; 8 nucleotides match TRBD1. Losses at the gene ends were 0 bases for V and 5 bases for J; bases not matched to a gene: 21. Germline CDR1 and CDR2: LGHNA and YNFKEQ. This CDR3 comprises 22 residues. The CDR3: CASSQDPRGQGSGVGNNSPLHF. In DNA form, the CDR3 reads TGTGCCAGCAGCCAAGATCCCCGAGGACAGGGATCGGGTGTAGGCAATAATTCACCCCTCCACTTT.

The V and J genes are TRBV6-6 and TRBJ2-7; 8 bases are shared with TRBD1. The ends lost 2 bases at V and 4 bases at J; junction bases unmatched: 13. CDR1 and CDR2 from the germline V gene are MNHNY and SVGAGI (reference sequence). The CDR3 is 17 residues long. CDR3 residues: CASSYTGGNSGKYEQYF. In nucleotides, the CDR3 is TGTGCCAGCAGTTACACAGGGGGTAATTCTGGCAAGTACGAGCAGTACTTC.

The J gene is TRBJ2-1, the V gene TRBV5-1; D remains ambiguous. The DNA end favors TRBJ2-7, so the J call may be wrong. The V gene's germline CDR1 is SGHRS and CDR2 YFSETQ. This CDR3 has 17 residues. DNA of the CDR3: TGCGCCAGCAGCTACCTTGTGCGGCAACGCTCCTACAATGAGCAGTACTTC. Protein product: CASSYLVRQRSYNEQYF.

The rearrangement links TRBV7-9 to TRBJ2-1; 10 bases fit TRBD2. Trimming removed 5 bases from V and 3 bases from J; junction bases left unmatched: 4. Germline V lookup: CDR1 SEHNR, CDR2 FQNEAQ (reference sequence). The CDR3 length is 15 residues. Here the CDR3 reads CASSPQRGGYNEQFF. The CDR3 coding sequence is TGTGCCAGCAGCCCCCAGCGGGGGGGCTACAATGAGCAGTTCTTC. The full variable domain, with the rest looked up from reference TRBV7-9 and TRBJ2-1, is DTGVSQNPRHKITKRGQNVTFRCDPISEHNRLYWYRQTLGQGPEFLTYFQNEAQLEKSRLLSDRFSAERPKGSFSTLEIQRTEQGDSAMYLCASSPQRGGYNEQFFGPGTRLTVL.

The V and J genes are TRBV6-2 or TRBV6-3 and TRBJ2-7; possible D gene TRBD1, 6 bases. With 6 bases removed from V and 5 bases from J, the gap between germline ends came to 23 bases. The germline V gene has CDR1 MNHEY and CDR2 SVGEGT. The CDR3 runs 16 residues. The CDR3: CASSHNYRALRHEQYF. CDR3 sequence (DNA): TGTGCCAGCAGCCACAACTACAGGGCCTTGAGGCACGAGCAGTACTTC.

This rearrangement joins TRBV12-3 or TRBV12-4 to TRBJ1-5; 12 nucleotides match TRBD1. The CDR3 runs 15 residues. J was trimmed by 6 bases and V by 3 bases; bases with no gene match: 3. Here the CDR3 DNA reads TGTGCCAGCAGTTTTGGGACAGGGGGCCTTCAGCCCCAGCATTTT. Residues: CASSFGTGGLQPQHF.

The V gene is TRBV3-1, the J gene TRBJ1-5; 7 nucleotides match TRBD1. The V gene end was trimmed by 3 bases and the J gene end by 0 bases; junction bases not matched to a gene: 8. The CDR3 has 17 amino acids. Germline CDR1 LGHDT, CDR2 YNNKEL (reference sequence). CDR3 sequence: CASSHTSGTDSNQPQHF. The DNA of the CDR3 is TGTGCCAGCAGCCATACTTCCGGGACAGATAGCAATCAGCCCCAGCATTTT.

DNA for the CDR3: TGTGCCAGCAGCCCAACCGGACTTCGAATCTACGAGCAGTACTTC. It yields the protein CASSPTGLRIYEQYF. The chain is built from TRBV28 and TRBJ2-7; D perhaps matches TRBD2 (5 bases). The CDR3 is 15 residues long. V gave up 6 bases and J gave up 3 bases, with 18 bases separating them. Germline assignment: CDR1 MDHEN and CDR2 SYDVKM. Variable domain in full (rest from reference TRBV28 and TRBJ2-7): DVKVTQSSRYLVKRTGEKVFLECVQDMDHENMFWYRQDPGLGLRLIYFSYDVKMKEKGDIPEGYSVSREKKERFSLILESASTNQTSMYLCASSPTGLRIYEQYFGPGTRLTVT.

The V call is TRBV5-1, the J call TRBJ1-1; D gene unclear. Germline values: CDR1 SGHRS, CDR2 YFSETQ. CDR3 size: 12 residues. Trimming removed 4 bases at V and 8 bases at J, with 12 bases between. CDR3 amino acids: CASSPGGIEAFF. CDR3 nucleotide sequence: TGCGCCAGCAGCCCCGGTGGTATCGAAGCTTTCTTT.

The chain has TRBV12-3 or TRBV12-4 and TRBJ2-1; no clear D. V was shortened by 2 bases and J by 1 base, with 9 bases between the two germline ends. This CDR3 region has 15 residues. The CDR3 DNA follows: TGTGCCAGCAGTTTAATCCAGCAGTCCTACAATGAGCAGTTCTTC. Residues: CASSLIQQSYNEQFF.